This T cell receptor beta chain derives from a study of somatic mutations in cytotoxic T cells in rheumatoid arthritis. Here immunoSEQ multiplex PCR was the method, and the copy in TCRdb shows in-frame clones only, minus some. The data show approximately 19,000 clones, 80% to 90% seen once. Study-wide findings and caveats: Patients with rheumatoid arthritis did not differ significantly from age-matched healthy controls in CD8+ T-cell clonality.

As regards this clone: The target antigen is unknown.

The CDR3 spans 13 residues. Per the germline V gene, CDR1 is MDHEN and CDR2 is SYDVKM. J gave up 9 bases and V 4 bases, and 6 bases lay outside the gene matches. The clonotype was recovered from an adult with rheumatoid arthritis. Input material: CD8+ T cells sorted from blood. The chain recombines TRBV28 with TRBJ2-1, with 7 nucleotides matching TRBD2. The CDR3 loop reads CASSYKPGGEQFF. The CDR3 coding sequence is TGTGCCAGCAGTTACAAGCCGGGGGGTGAGCAGTTCTTC.